The rows below give T cell receptor beta chains drawn from one sample of a study of cytomegalovirus exposure and HLA in healthy donors. The repertoire was sequenced with immunoSEQ multiplex PCR; TCRdb's copy has only in-frame clones and lacks some. The sample includes some 38,000 clones, about 53% of them seen just once. Material for sequencing was PBMCs. These receptors were collected from a middle-aged woman in good health and CMV-seropositive. The CDR3 runs from the conserved cysteine through the conserved F or W. Each record gives: J gene, CDR3 length, V gene, D gene, clone size, CDR3 protein, CDR3 DNA. The D gene is left open where the match is weak. Clone size is shown for a subset of rows, as once, few, many or a class of expanded clone.

J: TRBJ1-1
length: 15
V: TRBV6-1
D: -
size: -
CDR3: CASKWEITGTTEAFF
DNA: TGTGCCAGCAAATGGGAGATCACAGGGACCACTGAAGCTTTCTTT

J: TRBJ2-6
length: 21
V: TRBV15
D: -
size: -
CDR3: CATSRVGGPPSGRSGANVLTF
DNA: TGTGCCACCAGCAGAGTGGGGGGCCCCCCTAGCGGCCGCTCTGGGGCCAACGTCCTGACTTTC

J: TRBJ1-2
length: 14
V: TRBV29-1
D: -
size: -
CDR3: CSVEFPEANYGYTF
DNA: TGCAGCGTTGAATTCCCAGAAGCTAACTATGGCTACACCTTC

J: TRBJ1-1
length: 15
V: TRBV30
D: TRBD1
size: -
CDR3: CAWMGQGAENTEAFF
DNA: TGTGCCTGGATGGGACAGGGGGCGGAGAACACTGAAGCTTTCTTT

J: TRBJ1-5
length: 15
V: TRBV7-6
D: -
size: -
CDR3: CASSLQSGGDQPQHF
DNA: TGTGCCAGCAGCTTACAATCCGGGGGGGATCAGCCCCAGCATTTT

J: TRBJ2-7
length: 12
V: TRBV18
D: -
size: once
CDR3: CASSPESYEQYF
DNA: TGTGCCAGCTCACCAGAGTCCTACGAGCAGTACTTC

J: TRBJ2-1
length: 12
V: TRBV19
D: TRBD1
size: -
CDR3: CAVGQGVGEQFF
DNA: TGTGCCGTTGGACAGGGGGTCGGTGAGCAGTTCTTC

J: TRBJ2-1
length: 17
V: TRBV28
D: TRBD2
size: -
CDR3: CASRGLAGQPSYNEQFF
DNA: TGTGCCAGCAGGGGACTAGCGGGGCAACCCTCCTACAATGAGCAGTTCTTC

J: TRBJ2-1
length: 15
V: TRBV30
D: -
size: -
CDR3: CAWSVGLAARNEQFF
DNA: TGTGCCTGGAGTGTAGGGCTAGCAGCCCGCAATGAGCAGTTCTTC

J: TRBJ1-5
length: 15
V: TRBV7-2
D: -
size: once
CDR3: CASSFARFSNQPQHF
DNA: TGTGCCAGCAGCTTCGCCAGATTTAGCAATCAGCCCCAGCATTTT